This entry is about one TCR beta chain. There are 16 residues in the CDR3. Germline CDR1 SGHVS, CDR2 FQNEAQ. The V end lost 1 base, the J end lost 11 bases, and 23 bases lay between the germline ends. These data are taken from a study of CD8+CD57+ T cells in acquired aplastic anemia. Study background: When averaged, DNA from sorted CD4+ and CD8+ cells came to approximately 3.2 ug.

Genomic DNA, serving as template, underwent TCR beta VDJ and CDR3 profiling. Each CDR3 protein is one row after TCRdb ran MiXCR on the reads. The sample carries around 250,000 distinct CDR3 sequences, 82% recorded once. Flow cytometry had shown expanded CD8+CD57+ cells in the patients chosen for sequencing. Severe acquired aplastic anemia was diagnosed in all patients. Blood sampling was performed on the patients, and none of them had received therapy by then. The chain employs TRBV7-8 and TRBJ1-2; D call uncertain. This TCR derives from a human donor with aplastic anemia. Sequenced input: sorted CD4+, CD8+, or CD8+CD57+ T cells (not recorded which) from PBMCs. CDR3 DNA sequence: TGTGCCAGCAGCTTAGAGGCCTACGAGCAGGACTTCGGGTACACCTTC. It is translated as CASSLEAYEQDFGYTF.